This is a list of T cell receptor beta chains from one sample in a study of T cell responses to AZD1222 COVID-19 vaccine. TCRdb keeps only in-frame clones here, not all; method: immunoSEQ multiplex PCR. The table has roughly 150,000 clones, around four fifths seen once. This sample comprised peripheral blood, obtained on day 0 of AZD1222 vaccination. These receptors originate from an adult in good health. Each CDR3 is given with its conserved first and last residue. Fields, in order: V gene, D gene, clone size, J gene, CDR3 DNA, CDR3 protein. D genes are given only for firm matches. Expanded clones are given a class, and other clones once, few, many or no size at all.

TRBV28	TRBD1	once	TRBJ1-6	TGTGCCAGCAGTCGCCCCCTCACAGGGGGGGATTCACCCCTCCACTTT	CASSRPLTGGDSPLHF
TRBV7-9	NA	NA	TRBJ1-5	TGTGCCAGCAGGGCAGCAGGGCCAAATCAGCCCCAGCATTTT	CASRAAGPNQPQHF
TRBV27	TRBD1	once	TRBJ1-1	TGTGCCAGCAGTAGACCGGGACAGGAGGCTTTCTTT	CASSRPGQEAFF
TRBV11-2	NA	NA	TRBJ1-1	TGTGCCAGCAGCTTTAGATCAAGTTCGGGTGAAGCTTTCTTT	CASSFRSSSGEAFF
TRBV28	TRBD1	NA	TRBJ1-1	TGTGCCAGCAGTCCGGGACAGAGGAACACTGAAGCTTTCTTT	CASSPGQRNTEAFF
TRBV6-5	NA	once	TRBJ1-1	TGTGCCAGCAGTTACAGCAAGGGGAAAAGAGGGGCTGAAGCTTTCTTT	CASSYSKGKRGAEAFF
TRBV30	NA	NA	TRBJ1-4	TGTGCCTGGAGGGTTGGGGGACGCGAAAAACTGTTTTTT	CAWRVGGREKLFF
TRBV6-5	NA	few	TRBJ1-2	TGTGCCAGCAGTCAGCCCGGACAGTATGGCTACACCTTC	CASSQPGQYGYTF
TRBV30	NA	NA	TRBJ2-5	TGTGCCTGGAGTCAGACTAGGCTGTGGGAGACCCAGTACTTC	CAWSQTRLWETQYF
TRBV19	NA	NA	TRBJ2-4	TGTGCCAGTAGTATTCGGACAGTAGCCAAAAACATTCAGTACTTC	CASSIRTVAKNIQYF
TRBV28	NA	few	TRBJ1-4	TGTGCCACCAGCCCGTCTAATGAAAAACTGTTTTTT	CATSPSNEKLFF
TRBV9	NA	NA	TRBJ1-4	TGTGCCAGCAGCGTAAACACGGGGGCGGGTGAAAAACTGTTTTTT	CASSVNTGAGEKLFF
TRBV6-5	TRBD1	few	TRBJ2-7	TGTGCCACTAGAGGACAGGGCCTCTCCTACGAGCAGTACTTC	CATRGQGLSYEQYF
TRBV28	TRBD1	NA	TRBJ1-5	TGTGCCAGCAGTTTGAGCCGGACAGGGGGCACTAATCAGCCCCAGCATTTT	CASSLSRTGGTNQPQHF
TRBV7-9	NA	NA	TRBJ1-3	TGTGCCAGCAGCTTAGCGGAGTATGGAAACACCATATATTTT	CASSLAEYGNTIYF
TRBV19	TRBD1	NA	TRBJ2-1	TGTGCCAGTAGTGCACAGGGGGCGAATGAGCAGTTCTTC	CASSAQGANEQFF
TRBV7-9	NA	few	TRBJ2-2	TGTGCCAGCAGGCCGAGTCTAGGATCGAACACCGGGGAGCTGTTTTTT	CASRPSLGSNTGELFF
TRBV19	TRBD1	NA	TRBJ1-1	TGTGCCAGTAGAAATGGACAGGGCACACGCTCGAACACTGAAGCTTTCTTT	CASRNGQGTRSNTEAFF
TRBV7-8	TRBD1	few	TRBJ1-4	TGTGCCAGCAGCTTAAGGACCTTGGGGGGGCGACTCCCGCAGGGGGCTAATGAAAAACTGTTTTTT	CASSLRTLGGRLPQGANEKLFF
TRBV5-1	NA	NA	TRBJ1-5	TGCGCCAGCAGCTTGGAGGCGAGCAATCAGCCCCAGCATTTT	CASSLEASNQPQHF
TRBV28	TRBD1	few	TRBJ1-5	TGTGCCAGCAGCTCGGACAGGGATATCAATCAGCCCCAGCATTTT	CASSSDRDINQPQHF
TRBV6-5	NA	NA	TRBJ1-3	TGTGCCAGCAGTTACGGGCAGGTGGGAACTGGAAACACCATATATTTT	CASSYGQVGTGNTIYF
TRBV10-2	TRBD1	NA	TRBJ1-2	TGCGCCAGCAGTGAACAGGGGGACAGGGGCTATGGCTACACCTTC	CASSEQGDRGYGYTF
TRBV28	NA	NA	TRBJ1-2	TGTGCCAGCAGTTTATCTCTCCGGTATGGCTACACCTTC	CASSLSLRYGYTF
TRBV7-2	NA	NA	TRBJ2-1	TGTGCCAGCAGCTTATTCCGCAACAGGCACCGTACCTACAATGAGCAGTTCTTC	CASSLFRNRHRTYNEQFF
TRBV25-1	NA	NA	TRBJ1-1	TGTGCCAGCAGTGAGCCGACTGGATGGGAGAACACTGAAGCTTTCTTT	CASSEPTGWENTEAFF
TRBV5-4	NA	NA	TRBJ1-2	TGTGCCAGCAGCATGATTCTCGGTGGCTACACCTTC	CASSMILGGYTF
TRBV28	TRBD1	NA	TRBJ1-2	TGTGCCAGCAGTTCCCCTCGGGACAGGGGGCTTTATGGCTACACCTTC	CASSSPRDRGLYGYTF
TRBV5-1	TRBD1	NA	TRBJ1-6	TGCGCCAGCAGCTTGGAGGGGGCTCTAGGGAATTCACCCCTCCACTTT	CASSLEGALGNSPLHF
TRBV28	NA	once	TRBJ1-3	TGTGCCAGCAGTTTAGGGGTATCTGGAAACACCATATATTTT	CASSLGVSGNTIYF
TRBV5-5	TRBD2	NA	TRBJ2-3	TGTGCCAGCAGCTTAGGGACTAGCGGGGTAACAGATACGCAGTATTTT	CASSLGTSGVTDTQYF
TRBV7-2	NA	few	TRBJ1-2	TGTGCCAGCAGCTTAGTGGTCGTGCCAGGGAATACCGGTGGCTACACCTTC	CASSLVVVPGNTGGYTF
TRBV6-1	TRBD1	NA	TRBJ1-6	TGTGCCAGCAGTGTAGGGGGCTCGGGGGGCTCCTATAATTCACCCCTCCACTTT	CASSVGGSGGSYNSPLHF
TRBV3-1/TRBV3-2	NA	NA	TRBJ2-2	TGTGCCAGCAGCCAAGCTGGGCAGGGGTTGACCGGGGAGCTGTTTTTT	CASSQAGQGLTGELFF
TRBV28	NA	NA	TRBJ2-2	TGTGCCAGCCAACCTCTTCAGGTGCCCGGCACCGGGGAGCTGTTTTTT	CASQPLQVPGTGELFF
TRBV11-2	NA	NA	TRBJ2-7	TGTGCCAGCCGAGGCGGTTACGAGCAGTACTTC	CASRGGYEQYF
TRBV6-5	NA	NA	TRBJ1-1	TGTGCCACTTCCGTCGGCCCGGAGCGGGCTGAAGCTTTCTTT	CATSVGPERAEAFF
TRBV11-1	NA	NA	TRBJ2-6	TGTGCCAGCAGCTTAAACGATAGGTCTGCGGCCAACGTCCTGACTTTC	CASSLNDRSAANVLTF
TRBV19	NA	NA	TRBJ2-7	TGTGCCAGTAGTATAGAAAGACAGTCCTACGAGCAGTACTTC	CASSIERQSYEQYF
TRBV6-5	NA	NA	TRBJ1-3	TGTGCCAGCAGTCGCCCCGGACCGGGAGGAAACACCATATATTTT	CASSRPGPGGNTIYF
TRBV7-7	NA	NA	TRBJ1-1	TGTGCTAGCAGCTTAGTGGAGACAGGCAAATTGAACACTGAAGCTTTCTTT	CASSLVETGKLNTEAFF
TRBV10-3	NA	NA	TRBJ1-5	TGTGCCATCAGTGAAGGGCGTAATCAGCCCCAGCATTTT	CAISEGRNQPQHF
TRBV15	NA	NA	TRBJ1-4	TGTGCCACCAGCAGAGATTCGAGGGGAACTAATGAAAAACTGTTTTTT	CATSRDSRGTNEKLFF
TRBV5-1	NA	NA	TRBJ1-2	TGCGCCAGCAGCTTGGTGGGCCCTAACTATGGCTACACCTTC	CASSLVGPNYGYTF
TRBV30	NA	once	TRBJ1-1	TGTGCCTGGAGTAACAGGAACACTGAAGCTTTCTTT	CAWSNRNTEAFF
TRBV18	TRBD1	few	TRBJ1-6	TGTGCCAGCTCACTGGACAGGGTTAATTCACCCCTCCACTTT	CASSLDRVNSPLHF
TRBV19	NA	once	TRBJ2-2	TGTGCCAGTAGTATAGGTCGCCTCCGGAACACCGGGGAGCTGTTTTTT	CASSIGRLRNTGELFF
TRBV10-3	NA	NA	TRBJ2-7	TGTGCCATCAGCGGGGGCCAAGGGGGTGAGCAGTACTTC	CAISGGQGGEQYF
TRBV28	TRBD1	NA	TRBJ1-2	TGTGCCAGCAGTAGCGGGACAGTGGGGGACTATGGCTACACCTTC	CASSSGTVGDYGYTF
TRBV5-1	TRBD1	NA	TRBJ2-1	TGCGCCAGCAGCACCCAGGGGGCACAACCCCCCCACAATGAGCAGTTCTTC	CASSTQGAQPPHNEQFF
TRBV6-5	NA	NA	TRBJ2-7	TGTGCCAGCAGTTTAGAATTCGACGGGACCTACGAGCAGTACTTC	CASSLEFDGTYEQYF
TRBV2	NA	NA	TRBJ1-4	TGTGCCAGCAGGCCGGGACTTCCAAATGAAAAACTGTTTTTT	CASRPGLPNEKLFF
TRBV6-5	TRBD1	NA	TRBJ1-4	TGTGCCAGCAGTTCCCGGGACAGGGGAGGTGAAAAACTGTTTTTT	CASSSRDRGGEKLFF
TRBV6-5	NA	NA	TRBJ1-2	TGTGCCAGCAGTTACACGTCAGGGAATTATGGCTACACCTTC	CASSYTSGNYGYTF
TRBV28	NA	few	TRBJ1-2	TGTGCCAGCAGTACTACCGCTGGCTACACCTTC	CASSTTAGYTF